This entry is about one T cell receptor (beta chain). Its target is unknown. Germline-derived CDR1 and CDR2 are GTSNPN and SVGIG (reference sequence). V lost 8 bases to trimming and J lost 3 bases; unmatched junction nucleotides: 2. CDR3 length: 11 residues. This sample is drawn from a study of Graves' ophthalmopathy and Graves' hyperthyroidism. Study-wide results and limits: Ophthalmopathy progression predictions by the model showed around 72% specificity and approximately 69% sensitivity. Cross-validated, the 13-signature model showed 87.88%/81.08% sensitivity/specificity, and 80%/75% in the test set.

RNA transcripts served as template for amplifying TCR beta CDR3 sequences. After a first-round RT-PCR with HTBI primers, a second-round multiplex PCR was run. TCRdb used MiXCR to reprocess the multiplex PCR reads, holding one entry per CDR3 protein. Counted here are about 600,000 distinct CDR3 sequences, 35% to 45% occurring once; the ten biggest clones make up about 4.6%. The genes are TRBV30 and TRBJ1-1, with 8 positions matching TRBD1. This receptor was taken from an adult man with Graves' hyperthyroidism. Sequencing input: peripheral blood or thyroid tissue (not recorded which). The CDR3 region is CATGGYTEAFF. The CDR3 DNA reads TGTGCCACAGGGGGATACACTGAAGCTTTCTTT.